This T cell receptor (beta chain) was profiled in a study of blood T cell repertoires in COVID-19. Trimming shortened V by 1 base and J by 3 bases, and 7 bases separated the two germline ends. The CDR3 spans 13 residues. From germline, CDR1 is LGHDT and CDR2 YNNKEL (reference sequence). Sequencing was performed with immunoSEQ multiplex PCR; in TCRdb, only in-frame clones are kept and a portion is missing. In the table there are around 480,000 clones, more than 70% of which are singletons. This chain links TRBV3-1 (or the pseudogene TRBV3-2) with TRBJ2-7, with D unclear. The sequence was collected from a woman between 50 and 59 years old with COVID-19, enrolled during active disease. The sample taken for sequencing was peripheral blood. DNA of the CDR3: TGTGCCAGCAGCCAAGCCTATCACTACGAGCAGTACTTC. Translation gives CASSQAYHYEQYF.